Below are 28 T cell receptor beta chains sequenced from a single sample in a study of blood T cells in healthy people across ages. Then a second PCR, running roughly 7 to 11 cycles, was carried out with a sample-barcoded 5' primer and a J-beta primer mix. TCRdb re-analysed the 5' RACE reads in MiXCR, keeping a single row per CDR3 protein. The sample lists about 600,000 distinct CDR3 sequences, roughly 43% occurring once. The sequencing sample was made of blood. The receptors shown here come from an elderly man in good health.

This clonotype was found many times. The genes are TRBV6-5 and TRBJ2-5, with D perhaps matching TRBD1 (6 bases). The CDR3 extends over 17 amino acids. Trimming cost V 4 bases and J 3 bases, with 21 bases left between them. Germline CDR1 and CDR2: MNHEY and SVGAGI. The CDR3 sequence: CASSSTAADRTKETQYF. CDR3 DNA sequence: TGTGCCAGCAGTTCCACCGCGGCAGACAGGACAAAAGAGACCCAGTACTTC.

This clonotype has ten or more counts. J is TRBJ2-5 and V is TRBV5-6; D might be TRBD2 (6 bases). The germline CDR1 and CDR2 sequences are SGHDT and YYEEEE. Trimming shortened V by 5 bases and J by 5 bases, and 13 bases separated the two germline ends. This CDR3 is 13 amino acids long. CDR3 region: CASSSGLGETQYF. CDR3 in DNA: TGTGCCAGCAGTTCGGGACTGGGGGAGACCCAGTACTTC.

This chain links TRBV12-3 or TRBV12-4 with TRBJ1-2; TRBD1 might be the D (5 bases). This CDR3 is built from 13 residues. V lost 11 bases and J 6 bases, leaving 19 bases between the germline ends. The CDR3 region has the DNA TGTGCCTCAACCGGGACTCTTCCGAATGGCTACACCTTC. Translated, it gives CASTGTLPNGYTF.

This clonotype was counted a few times. This rearrangement joins TRBV6-2 or TRBV6-3 to TRBJ2-7, with a weak D call TRBD2 (6 bases). V was clipped by 2 bases and J by 0 bases, with 17 bases between them. The CDR3 spans 17 residues. Germline-derived CDR1 and CDR2 are MNHEY and SVGEGT. The CDR3 bases are TGTGCCAGCAGTTACCCGAGGACGGAGGGGCCCTCCTACGAGCAGTACTTC. Translated: CASSYPRTEGPSYEQYF.

CDR3 in DNA: TGCAGTGCTACTCCTACGAATTTGGCGGGACGGATCTCCGAGCAGTACTTC. This codes for CSATPTNLAGRISEQYF. The chain is built from TRBV20-1 and TRBJ2-7; weak D call: TRBD2 (6 bases). This CDR3 is 17 amino acids long. Deletions cut 4 bases from V and 6 bases from J, with 28 bases between. Germline V gene data show CDR1 as DFQATT and CDR2 as SNEGSKA (reference sequence).

This clonotype was picked up a small number of times. The rearrangement joins TRBV7-9 to TRBJ1-2; TRBD1 matches 8 bases. CDR1 is SEHNR, CDR2 FQNEAQ, per germline (reference sequence). The CDR3 covers 16 residues. Unmatched junction bases numbered 10, after V lost 5 bases and J lost 2 bases. The CDR3 DNA follows: TGTGCCAGCAGCCGATTGACAGGGGTGGAAAACTATGGCTACACCTTC. Translated: CASSRLTGVENYGYTF.

This chain connects TRBV12-3 or TRBV12-4 to TRBJ2-1, with a possible D match to TRBD2 (6 bases). The ends were cut back, 3 bases at V and 11 bases at J, with 20 bases in the middle. The CDR3 totals 15 residues. Written as DNA, the CDR3 is TGTGCCAGCAGTTTTGGTAGCGGTGGTTTCTATAAGCAGTTCTTC. Protein sequence: CASSFGSGGFYKQFF.

This rearrangement joins TRBV5-1 to TRBJ2-7, with 8 bases identical to TRBD2. The DNA end lines up better with TRBJ2-4; the J call may be wrong. Germline CDR1 reads SGHRS; CDR2 reads YFSETQ. The CDR3 spans 14 residues. CDR3 coding DNA: TGCGCCAGCAGCTTAGGCGGGGGGCGGGACATTCAGTACTTC. Translating gives CASSLGGGRDIQYF.

J is TRBJ2-5 and V is TRBV15; D remains ambiguous. The DNA end is a closer match to TRBJ2-7, so the J assignment may be wrong. Looked up from germline, CDR1 is LNHNV and CDR2 is YYDKDF (reference sequence). There are 14 residues in the CDR3. The CDR3 loop is CATSRGGTRGEQYF. DNA of the CDR3: TGTGCCACCAGCAGAGGGGGAACCCGCGGCGAGCAGTACTTC.

This chain joins TRBV14 and TRBJ2-7, with no clear D. The J call is doubtful: the DNA matches TRBJ2-5 better. The CDR3 is made up of 15 amino acids. Germline CDR1 is SGHDN and CDR2 is FVKESK. CDR3 nucleotides: TGTGCCAGCAGCCAAGTTAATTTACGGACGGAGACCCAGTACTTC. Protein product: CASSQVNLRTETQYF.

Here the CDR3 DNA reads TGTGCCAGCAGGGACCGACAGGGCGGTTTGTACGAGCAGTACTTC. As protein: CASRDRQGGLYEQYF. V is TRBV6-5 and J is TRBJ2-7; 7 bases map to TRBD1. This CDR3 has 15 amino acids. After removal of 6 bases from V and 4 bases from J, the junction contained 12 bases not matched to a gene. The germline V gene encodes CDR1 MNHEY and CDR2 SVGAGI.

This clonotype occurred a few times. The gene calls are TRBV6-6 and TRBJ1-5; D uncertain. The ends were cut back, 2 bases at V and 9 bases at J, with 14 bases in the middle. Per germline, CDR1 MNHNY and CDR2 SVGAGI (reference sequence). This CDR3 has 14 amino acids. In DNA, the CDR3 is TGTGCCAGCAGTTACAGATCAGCTACTATGCCCCAGCATTTT. Translated: CASSYRSATMPQHF.

CDR3 in amino acids: CSVVSRTDQETQYF. The CDR3 DNA reads TGCAGCGTTGTTAGCAGGACCGATCAAGAGACCCAGTACTTC. The chain links TRBV29-1 to TRBJ2-5; D unclear. The CDR3 loop spans 14 amino acids. V was pared by 4 bases and J by 2 bases, with 14 bases between. Germline assignment: CDR1 SQVTM and CDR2 ANQGSEA.

This clonotype occurred a few times. The chain uses TRBV20-1 and TRBJ2-6, with unresolved D. The CDR3 totals 14 residues. Between the trimmed V and J ends, which lost 5 bases and 0 bases, there was a span of 8 bases. The germline V gene encodes CDR1 DFQATT and CDR2 SNEGSKA (reference sequence). The CDR3 loop reads CSAAEISGANVLTF. The CDR3 nucleotides are TGCAGTGCTGCAGAGATCTCTGGGGCCAACGTCCTGACTTTC.

This clonotype was counted between two and nine times. A much larger clonotype is one base distant, so this may be a read error. V and J are TRBV7-9 and TRBJ2-1, with no clear D. The J call may be faulty, since TRBJ2-7 better matches the DNA end. The CDR3 is 16 residues long. Germline V gene data show CDR1 as SEHNR and CDR2 as FQNEAQ (reference sequence). CDR3 region: CASSPWRGSSYNEQYF. Here the CDR3 DNA reads TGTGCCAGCAGCCCTTGGCGCGGAAGCTCCTACAATGAGCAGTACTTC.

V usage is TRBV10-3 and J usage is TRBJ2-5; D unclear. The germline gives CDR1 ENHRY, CDR2 SYGVKD. V lost 11 bases, J lost 11 bases, and 24 bases lay in between. The length of the CDR3 is 13 residues. CDR3 region: CAVAEVSYNEQYF. The CDR3 DNA follows: TGTGCCGTCGCCGAGGTCTCCTACAATGAGCAGTACTTC.

This clonotype occurred a few times. V and J are TRBV7-3 and TRBJ1-2; possibly TRBD1 for D (5 bases). CDR1 SGHTA and CDR2 FQGTGA come from the germline V gene. The CDR3 consists of 13 residues. V gave up 3 bases and J gave up 10 bases, with 15 bases separating them. CDR3 protein: CASSFRQGGVYTF. The DNA of the CDR3 is TGTGCCAGCAGCTTTAGGCAGGGTGGTGTCTACACCTTC.

This chain links TRBV6-4 with TRBJ2-1; 10 bases are shared with TRBD2. The CDR3 is 16 amino acids. The V gene end was trimmed by 3 bases and the J gene end by 5 bases; junction bases not matched to a gene: 7. CDR1 and CDR2 (germline): MRHNA, SNTAGT. CDR3 nucleotide sequence: TGTGCCAGCAGTGAGTTCGGGCTAGCGGGAGACAATGAGCAGTTCTTC. Protein product: CASSEFGLAGDNEQFF.

Regarding this clonotype: The conserved final phenylalanine or tryptophan is absent from the CDR3, which likely points to a read error. This sequence joins TRBV9 and TRBJ2-5; perhaps TRBD2 as D (5 bases). CDR3 length: 13 residues. V dropped 1 base and J dropped 1 base, with 5 bases sitting between them. The germline gives CDR1 SGDLS, CDR2 YYNGEE. The CDR3 DNA is TGTGCCAGCAGCGTACGGGGCCAAGAGACCCAGTACGTC. Residues: CASSVRGQETQYV.

The chain couples TRBV3-1 to TRBJ2-1, with TRBD1 matching over 9 bases. There are 17 residues in the CDR3. With V trimmed by 3 bases and J by 5 bases, 11 bases remained unmatched. Per germline, CDR1 LGHDT and CDR2 YNNKEL (reference sequence). CDR3 loop: CASSHHLSGTGNNEQFF. The CDR3 DNA reads TGTGCCAGCAGCCATCATCTATCCGGGACAGGGAACAATGAGCAGTTCTTC.

At least ten counts were recorded for this clonotype. J is TRBJ1-6 and V is TRBV6-6; D ambiguous. In germline, CDR1 is MNHNY, CDR2 SVGAGI (reference sequence). The V end was cut by 6 bases, the J end by 6 bases, with 6 bases between. The CDR3 extends over 12 amino acids. CDR3: CASRSANSPLHF. CDR3 DNA: TGTGCCAGCAGGTCAGCTAATTCACCCCTCCACTTT.

This clonotype appeared many times. The chain recombines TRBV6-5 with TRBJ1-2, with 7 bases identical to TRBD1. The CDR3 has 14 amino acids. V shed 8 bases, J shed 1 base, and the junction held 7 bases outside the gene matches. Germline CDR1 is MNHEY and CDR2 is SVGAGI. CDR3 sequence (DNA): TGTGCCAGCCGCCGGGACAGCGTTAACTATGGCTACACCTTC. This sequence encodes CASRRDSVNYGYTF.

This clonotype turned up a few times. The genes are TRBV29-1 and TRBJ2-3; the match to TRBD1 covers 7 bases. Unmatched junction bases numbered 8, after V lost 7 bases and J lost 1 base. Germline V CDR1 and CDR2: SQVTM, ANQGSEA. The CDR3 has 14 amino acids. CDR3 bases: TGCAGCGCAAAAGGGGGCGCGGGCACAGATACGCAGTATTTT. It specifies CSAKGGAGTDTQYF.

CDR3 bases: TGTGCCAGCAGCCACTTACAGGGCAGGGGTGAAGAGACCCAGTACTTC. Translating it yields CASSHLQGRGEETQYF. The chain links TRBV3-1 to TRBJ2-5; possibly TRBD1 for D (6 bases). Germline assignment: CDR1 LGHDT and CDR2 YNNKEL (reference sequence). The CDR3 contains 16 residues. V was shortened by 3 bases and J by 3 bases, with 17 bases between the two germline ends.

V and J are TRBV5-5 and TRBJ1-1, with 10 bases matching TRBD1. This CDR3 is 18 amino acids long. V shed 3 bases, J shed 4 bases, and the junction held 15 bases outside the gene matches. Germline V gene lookup returns CDR1 SGHKS and CDR2 YYEKEE (reference sequence). The CDR3 spells CASSSRDRGRGGATEAFF. The CDR3 nucleotides read TGTGCCAGCAGCTCCCGGGACAGGGGACGGGGGGGTGCCACTGAAGCTTTCTTT.

This sequence joins TRBV7-2 and TRBJ1-5; TRBD1 is a possible D gene (6 bases). Germline V lookup: CDR1 SGHTA, CDR2 FQGNSA. The CDR3 length is 15 residues. The V and J ends lost 2 bases and 3 bases respectively, with 11 bases between them. This chain's CDR3 is CASSLNRAHNQPQHF. The CDR3 nucleotides are TGTGCCAGCAGCTTAAACAGGGCACACAATCAGCCCCAGCATTTT. Drawing the rest from reference TRBV7-2 and TRBJ1-5, the complete variable domain is GAGVSQSPSNKVTEKGKDVELRCDPISGHTALYWYRQSLGQGLEFLIYFQGNSAPDKSGLPSDRFSAERTGGSVSTLTIQRTQQEDSAVYLCASSLNRAHNQPQHFGDGTRLSIL.

In its sample, this clonotype was seen a few times. This chain connects TRBV7-2 to TRBJ2-5; D tentatively fits TRBD1 or TRBD2 (5 bases each). Per the germline V gene, CDR1 is SGHTA and CDR2 is FQGNSA. The CDR3 spans 14 residues. The V end lost 2 bases, the J end lost 6 bases, and 13 bases lay between the germline ends. CDR3 coding DNA: TGTGCCAGCAGCTTAACGGGACCCCAGCAGACCCAGTACTTC. Translation: CASSLTGPQQTQYF. Full variable domain (rest looked up from reference TRBV7-2 and TRBJ2-5): GAGVSQSPSNKVTEKGKDVELRCDPISGHTALYWYRQSLGQGLEFLIYFQGNSAPDKSGLPSDRFSAERTGGSVSTLTIQRTQQEDSAVYLCASSLTGPQQTQYFGPGTRLLVL.

A word on this clonotype: This may come from a read error, since a much larger clone is one base off. The chain uses TRBV28 and TRBJ2-7; unclear D gene. The assigned J gene may be wrong: the sequence end matches TRBJ2-5 better. CDR3 size: 12 residues. Germline CDR1 MDHEN, CDR2 SYDVKM. The CDR3 DNA sequence: TGTGCCACCACCTTTGGGTCCGAGACCCAGTACTTC. This sequence encodes CATTFGSETQYF.